The rows below give T cell receptor beta chains drawn from one sample of a study of breast tumors, draining lymph nodes, adjacent tissues. TCRdb re-analysed the multiplex PCR reads in MiXCR, keeping a single row per CDR3 protein. The data show 290,000 or so distinct CDR3 sequences, with 30% seen just once and 1.1% held by the top ten. Sequencing was done on a sample of axillary lymph node tissue. These receptors originate from a female donor with breast cancer. Some clones in this sample may be carry-over from other donors' samples. CDR3s include the opening cysteine and the closing phenylalanine or tryptophan. D genes are given only for firm matches. Part of the rows lack a size; the others show once, few, many or a class for expanded clones.

>NA|TRBV28|TRBD2|TRBJ2-7
CASSLWLAGGTYEQYF
TGTGCCAGCAGTTTATGGCTAGCGGGAGGAACCTACGAGCAGTACTTC
>NA|TRBV12-3/TRBV12-4|NA|TRBJ1-4
CASSLAPLTNEKLFF
TGTGCCAGCAGTTTAGCGCCATTGACTAATGAAAAACTGTTTTTT
>NA|TRBV6-2/TRBV6-3|NA|TRBJ1-5
CASSHSTVYLNQPQHF
TGTGCCAGCAGTCACTCGACGGTTTACCTCAATCAGCCCCAGCATTTT
>many|TRBV7-9|NA|TRBJ1-3
CASSREGGGNTIYF
TGTGCCAGCAGCCGAGAGGGCGGTGGAAACACCATATATTTT
>many|TRBV2|NA|TRBJ2-7
CASSSRGAGEQYF
TGTGCCAGCAGTTCCAGGGGAGCGGGCGAGCAGTACTTC
>NA|TRBV28|TRBD1|TRBJ1-5
CASSLGGTGKQPQHF
TGTGCCAGCAGTTTGGGTGGGACAGGGAAGCAGCCCCAGCATTTT
>NA|TRBV6-6|TRBD1|TRBJ1-4
CASSLSGTGVNEKLFF
TGTGCCAGCAGTCTTTCCGGGACAGGGGTGAATGAAAAACTGTTTTTT
>few|TRBV19|TRBD2|TRBJ2-3
CASSLVAGGSIGDTQYF
TGTGCCAGTAGTCTTGTGGCGGGAGGTTCTATAGGAGATACGCAGTATTTT
>many|TRBV12-3/TRBV12-4|TRBD2|TRBJ2-5
CASSFSGVGETQYF
TGTGCCAGCAGTTTCAGCGGGGTTGGAGAGACCCAGTACTTC
>many|TRBV19|NA|TRBJ2-1
CASSIAGVYNEQFF
TGTGCCAGTAGTATAGCGGGAGTCTACAATGAGCAGTTCTTC
>many|TRBV19|NA|TRBJ2-2
CASSIGQGYTGELFF
TGTGCCAGTAGTATAGGCCAGGGATACACCGGGGAGCTGTTTTTT
>few|TRBV28|TRBD1|TRBJ1-4
CASSTRTGNNEKLFF
TGTGCCAGCAGTACTCGGACAGGGAATAATGAAAAACTGTTTTTT
>many|TRBV19|NA|TRBJ1-2
CASSIDSGYGYTF
TGTGCCAGTAGTATTGATTCCGGTTATGGCTACACCTTC
>few|TRBV5-5|TRBD1|TRBJ2-7
CASSWASLGQGYEQYF
TGTGCCAGCAGCTGGGCGTCTTTGGGACAGGGTTACGAGCAGTACTTC
>many|TRBV5-1|NA|TRBJ2-3
CASSLMPGGTDTQYF
TGCGCCAGCAGCTTGATGCCGGGAGGCACAGATACGCAGTATTTT
>many|TRBV7-8|NA|TRBJ2-6
CASSPPGRISGANVLTF
TGTGCCAGCAGCCCCCCCGGTCGGATCTCTGGGGCCAACGTCCTGACTTTC
>many|TRBV14|NA|TRBJ2-3
CASSQGKGAYADTQYF
TGTGCCAGCAGCCAAGGGAAAGGGGCGTATGCAGATACGCAGTATTTT
>many|TRBV6-5|NA|TRBJ1-3
CASSYQTGDSGNTIYF
TGTGCCAGCAGTTATCAGACAGGCGACTCTGGAAACACCATATATTTT
>many|TRBV20-1|TRBD1|TRBJ1-6
CSAGDRNAGSPLHF
TGCAGTGCTGGGGACAGGAATGCAGGGTCACCCCTCCACTTT
>few|TRBV7-2|NA|TRBJ1-1
CASSFMFAEAFF
TGTGCCAGCAGCTTTATGTTTGCTGAAGCTTTCTTT
>many|TRBV10-2|NA|TRBJ2-7
CASHGEDYPYEQYF
TGCGCCAGTCACGGTGAGGATTATCCCTACGAGCAGTACTTC
>many|TRBV10-3|NA|TRBJ1-3
CAIKRAGGSGNTIYF
TGTGCCATCAAAAGGGCGGGCGGCTCTGGAAACACCATATATTTT
>many|TRBV12-3/TRBV12-4|TRBD2|TRBJ2-1
CASSPSGNEQFF
TGTGCCAGCAGTCCTAGCGGGAATGAGCAGTTCTTC
>many|TRBV10-3|NA|TRBJ2-1
CAISDLDEQFF
TGTGCCATCAGTGATCTGGATGAGCAGTTCTTC
>many|TRBV3-1|TRBD2|TRBJ2-7
CASSQTGLGEQYF
TGTGCCAGCAGCCAAACGGGACTAGGAGAGCAGTACTTC
>many|TRBV9|TRBD1|TRBJ1-2
CASSVDLGTGFGYGYTF
TGTGCCAGCAGCGTAGACCTAGGGACAGGGTTTGGCTATGGCTACACCTTC
>NA|TRBV6-6|NA|TRBJ1-2
CASSPLGVGYTF
TGTGCCAGCAGTCCCCTCGGTGTTGGCTACACCTTC
>many|TRBV12-3/TRBV12-4|TRBD1|TRBJ2-1
CASSPRQGNNEQFF
TGTGCCAGCAGTCCCCGACAGGGGAACAATGAGCAGTTCTTC
>few|TRBV12-3/TRBV12-4|TRBD1|TRBJ1-1
CASSATGGLSQAFF
TGTGCCAGCAGTGCGACAGGGGGCTTGTCTCAAGCTTTCTTT
>many|TRBV11-2|NA|TRBJ1-2
CASMNAGNYGYTF
TGTGCCAGCATGAATGCAGGGAACTATGGCTACACCTTC
>many|TRBV20-1|NA|TRBJ2-3
CSAQGGTAVETDTQYF
TGCAGTGCGCAAGGCGGAACGGCGGTCGAAACAGATACGCAGTATTTT
>many|TRBV5-4|NA|TRBJ1-2
CASSLGPGGAYGYTF
TGTGCCAGCAGCTTGGGGCCAGGAGGGGCCTATGGCTACACCTTC
>many|TRBV7-9|NA|TRBJ1-2
CASSLVYRDGYTF
TGTGCCAGCAGCTTAGTATACAGGGATGGCTACACCTTC
>NA|TRBV10-3|NA|TRBJ1-3
CAVSESGHSNSGSTIYF
TGTGCCGTCAGTGAGTCCGGACACTCCAACTCTGGAAGCACCATATATTTT
>NA|TRBV18|NA|TRBJ2-2
CASSEAERGTGELFF
TGTGCCAGCTCAGAAGCGGAGAGGGGCACCGGGGAGCTGTTTTTT
>many|TRBV11-2|TRBD1|TRBJ2-5
CASRQYRGRLETQYF
TGTGCCAGCAGGCAGTACAGGGGGCGTTTGGAGACCCAGTACTTC
>many|TRBV20-1|TRBD1|TRBJ1-2
CSARDLQDRVVGYTF
TGCAGTGCTAGAGATCTCCAGGACAGGGTCGTTGGCTACACCTTC
>many|TRBV12-3/TRBV12-4|TRBD2|TRBJ2-1
CASTPGRSPYNEQFF
TGTGCCAGCACACCCGGGAGGTCGCCCTACAATGAGCAGTTCTTC
>many|TRBV6-1|NA|TRBJ1-5
CASSDRAVGQPQHF
TGTGCCAGCAGTGATAGGGCCGTGGGTCAGCCCCAGCATTTT
>NA|TRBV20-1|NA|TRBJ1-2
CSAGEGVGYAF
TGCAGTGCTGGAGAAGGGGTTGGCTACGCCTTC
>many|TRBV20-1|TRBD2|TRBJ2-5
CSARVGGRAGGETQYF
TGCAGTGCTAGAGTCGGCGGGAGGGCGGGGGGTGAGACCCAGTACTTC
>many|TRBV11-2|NA|TRBJ1-5
CASSLDGGSNQPQHF
TGTGCCAGCAGCTTAGATGGGGGGAGCAATCAGCCCCAGCATTTT
>many|TRBV29-1|TRBD2|TRBJ2-1
CSVASGRNEQFF
TGCAGCGTTGCTAGCGGGAGGAATGAGCAGTTCTTC
>many|TRBV7-9|NA|TRBJ2-1
CASSLVRGRSNEQFF
TGTGCCAGCAGCTTGGTACGTGGGAGGTCGAATGAGCAGTTCTTC
>many|TRBV14|TRBD1|TRBJ1-2
CASSQPGGGQYGYTF
TGTGCCAGCAGCCAACCAGGGGGGGGCCAATATGGCTACACCTTC
>many|TRBV7-2|NA|TRBJ1-5
CASSEFLGGFGNQPQHF
TGTGCCAGCAGCGAATTTCTGGGGGGTTTCGGCAATCAGCCCCAGCATTTT
>many|TRBV6-1|NA|TRBJ2-7
CASSPGRGVYEQYF
TGTGCCAGCAGTCCGGGGCGAGGGGTCTACGAGCAGTACTTC
>many|TRBV9|NA|TRBJ2-1
CASSQGLAAYNEQFF
TGTGCCAGCAGCCAGGGGCTAGCGGCCTACAATGAGCAGTTCTTC
>many|TRBV7-8|NA|TRBJ2-1
CASSLRSGTYNEQFF
TGTGCCAGCAGCTTAAGAAGCGGTACTTACAATGAGCAGTTCTTC
>many|TRBV14|NA|TRBJ2-1
CASSQRQRSYNEQFF
TGTGCCAGCAGCCAGAGGCAGAGGTCCTACAATGAGCAGTTCTTC
>NA|TRBV19|TRBD2|TRBJ2-5
CAGRLAGVETQYF
TGTGCCGGAAGACTAGCGGGAGTTGAGACCCAGTACTTC
>NA|TRBV10-3|TRBD2|TRBJ2-3
CAISEYGGGGDTQYF
TGTGCCATCAGTGAGTACGGAGGCGGGGGAGATACGCAGTATTTT